Listed here are 5 T cell receptor beta chains from one sample, sequenced in a study of beta chain features in type 1 diabetes. Expressed TCRB transcripts were sequenced, since all the RNA that had been isolated was reverse transcribed. Generated by immunoSEQ multiplex PCR, the TCRdb table keeps only in-frame clones and is missing some. The table records around 350,000 clones, roughly 12% of them present only once. The specimen sequenced was naive CD4+ T cells from blood. The receptors were gathered from a man younger than 35 in good health.

V usage is TRBV7-6 and J usage is TRBJ2-7, with D possibly being TRBD2 (6 bases). The V end lost 4 bases, the J end lost 4 bases, and 11 bases lay between the germline ends. Germline CDR1 and CDR2: SGHVS and FNYEAQ. This CDR3 is built from 13 residues. CDR3 protein: CASSSHRGYEQYF. DNA for the CDR3: TGTGCCAGCAGCTCGCATCGGGGGTACGAGCAGTACTTC.

This clone was counted a few times. This sequence joins TRBV18 and TRBJ2-7, with D perhaps matching TRBD1 (5 bases). There are 15 residues in the CDR3. Looked up from germline, CDR1 is KGHSH and CDR2 is LQKENI. V shed 3 bases and J shed 5 bases, with 17 bases lying between them. Written as DNA, the CDR3 is TGTGCCAGCTCACCCCAAGGGCAGGGTCGCCACGAGCAGTACTTC. It yields the protein CASSPQGQGRHEQYF. Supplemented by reference TRBV18 and TRBJ2-7, the full variable domain reads NAGVMQNPRHLVRRRGQEARLRCSPMKGHSHVYWYRQLPEEGLKFMVYLQKENIIDESGMPKERFSAEFPKEGPSILRIQQVVRGDSAAYFCASSPQGQGRHEQYFGPGTRLTVT.

V is TRBV9 and J is TRBJ1-1; D gene uncertain. Germline loops: CDR1 SGDLS, CDR2 YYNGEE. This CDR3 contains 14 residues. Trimming shortened V by 0 bases and J by 1 base, and 7 bases separated the two germline ends. In DNA, the CDR3 is TGTGCCAGCAGCGTAGCGCAGGCGAACACTGAAGCTTTCTTT. It encodes CASSVAQANTEAFF.

This rearrangement joins TRBV10-2 to TRBJ1-4, with 9 bases aligning to TRBD1. Germline values: CDR1 WSHSY, CDR2 SAAADI. The CDR3 covers 15 residues. V shed 6 bases, J shed 7 bases, and the junction held 9 bases outside the gene matches. The CDR3 is CASRDAGQGAEKLFF. The CDR3 bases are TGCGCCAGCAGAGACGCGGGACAGGGCGCTGAAAAACTGTTTTTT.

The chain is built from TRBV7-9 and TRBJ2-1, with TRBD1 matching 8 bases. Germline values: CDR1 SEHNR, CDR2 FQNEAQ (reference sequence). J gave up 0 bases and V 8 bases, and 6 bases lay outside the gene matches. The CDR3 runs 15 residues. CDR3 sequence: CASAKGQVSYNEQFF. The CDR3 DNA reads as TGTGCCAGCGCAAAGGGACAGGTCTCCTACAATGAGCAGTTCTTC.